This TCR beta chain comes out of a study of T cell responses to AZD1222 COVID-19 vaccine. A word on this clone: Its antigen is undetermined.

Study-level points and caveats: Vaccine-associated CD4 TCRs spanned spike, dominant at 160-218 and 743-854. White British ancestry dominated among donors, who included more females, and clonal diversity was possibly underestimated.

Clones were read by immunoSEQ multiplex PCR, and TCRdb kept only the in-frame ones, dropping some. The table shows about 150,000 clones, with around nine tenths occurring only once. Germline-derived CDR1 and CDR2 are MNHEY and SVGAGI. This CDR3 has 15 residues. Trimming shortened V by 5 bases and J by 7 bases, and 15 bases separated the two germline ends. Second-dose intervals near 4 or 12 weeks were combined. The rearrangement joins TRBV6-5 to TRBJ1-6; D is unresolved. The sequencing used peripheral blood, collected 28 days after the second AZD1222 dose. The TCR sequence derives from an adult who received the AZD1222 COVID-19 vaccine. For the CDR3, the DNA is TGTGCCAGCAGTCGCGGGCCGGTGGTGAATTCACCCCTCCACTTT. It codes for CASSRGPVVNSPLHF.